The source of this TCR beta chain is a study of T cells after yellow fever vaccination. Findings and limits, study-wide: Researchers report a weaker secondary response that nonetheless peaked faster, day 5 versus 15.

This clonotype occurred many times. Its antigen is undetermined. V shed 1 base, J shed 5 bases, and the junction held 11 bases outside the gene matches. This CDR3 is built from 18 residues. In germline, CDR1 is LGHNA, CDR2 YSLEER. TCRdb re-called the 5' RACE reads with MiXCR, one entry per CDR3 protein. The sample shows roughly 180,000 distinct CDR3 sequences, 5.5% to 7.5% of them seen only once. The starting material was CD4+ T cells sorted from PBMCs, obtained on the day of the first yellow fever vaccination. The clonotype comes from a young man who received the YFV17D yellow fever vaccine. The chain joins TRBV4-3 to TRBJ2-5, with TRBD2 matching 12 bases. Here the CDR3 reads CASSQGQLAGGLRETQYF. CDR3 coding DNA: TGCGCCAGCAGCCAAGGTCAACTAGCGGGGGGCTTGAGGGAGACCCAGTACTTC.